This T cell receptor (beta chain) was captured in a study of T cell repertoires in ileal Crohn's disease. Here immunoSEQ multiplex PCR was the method, and the copy in TCRdb shows in-frame clones only, minus some. The table lists about 13,000 clones, 78% of them singletons. Stated time point: neoterminal ileum biopsy at postoperative endoscopy, about 6 months after surgery. Trimming removed 5 bases from V and 6 bases from J, with 10 bases in between. This CDR3 has 12 residues. Germline V gene data show CDR1 as SGHAT and CDR2 as FQNNGV. Specimen: ileal tissue. This chain uses TRBV11-2 with TRBJ1-1, with D perhaps TRBD1 (6 bases). The clonotype was recovered from an adult with Crohn's disease. The CDR3 DNA reads as TGTGCCAGCAGCCAGAACAGGGCTGAAGCTTTCTTT. Residues: CASSQNRAEAFF.